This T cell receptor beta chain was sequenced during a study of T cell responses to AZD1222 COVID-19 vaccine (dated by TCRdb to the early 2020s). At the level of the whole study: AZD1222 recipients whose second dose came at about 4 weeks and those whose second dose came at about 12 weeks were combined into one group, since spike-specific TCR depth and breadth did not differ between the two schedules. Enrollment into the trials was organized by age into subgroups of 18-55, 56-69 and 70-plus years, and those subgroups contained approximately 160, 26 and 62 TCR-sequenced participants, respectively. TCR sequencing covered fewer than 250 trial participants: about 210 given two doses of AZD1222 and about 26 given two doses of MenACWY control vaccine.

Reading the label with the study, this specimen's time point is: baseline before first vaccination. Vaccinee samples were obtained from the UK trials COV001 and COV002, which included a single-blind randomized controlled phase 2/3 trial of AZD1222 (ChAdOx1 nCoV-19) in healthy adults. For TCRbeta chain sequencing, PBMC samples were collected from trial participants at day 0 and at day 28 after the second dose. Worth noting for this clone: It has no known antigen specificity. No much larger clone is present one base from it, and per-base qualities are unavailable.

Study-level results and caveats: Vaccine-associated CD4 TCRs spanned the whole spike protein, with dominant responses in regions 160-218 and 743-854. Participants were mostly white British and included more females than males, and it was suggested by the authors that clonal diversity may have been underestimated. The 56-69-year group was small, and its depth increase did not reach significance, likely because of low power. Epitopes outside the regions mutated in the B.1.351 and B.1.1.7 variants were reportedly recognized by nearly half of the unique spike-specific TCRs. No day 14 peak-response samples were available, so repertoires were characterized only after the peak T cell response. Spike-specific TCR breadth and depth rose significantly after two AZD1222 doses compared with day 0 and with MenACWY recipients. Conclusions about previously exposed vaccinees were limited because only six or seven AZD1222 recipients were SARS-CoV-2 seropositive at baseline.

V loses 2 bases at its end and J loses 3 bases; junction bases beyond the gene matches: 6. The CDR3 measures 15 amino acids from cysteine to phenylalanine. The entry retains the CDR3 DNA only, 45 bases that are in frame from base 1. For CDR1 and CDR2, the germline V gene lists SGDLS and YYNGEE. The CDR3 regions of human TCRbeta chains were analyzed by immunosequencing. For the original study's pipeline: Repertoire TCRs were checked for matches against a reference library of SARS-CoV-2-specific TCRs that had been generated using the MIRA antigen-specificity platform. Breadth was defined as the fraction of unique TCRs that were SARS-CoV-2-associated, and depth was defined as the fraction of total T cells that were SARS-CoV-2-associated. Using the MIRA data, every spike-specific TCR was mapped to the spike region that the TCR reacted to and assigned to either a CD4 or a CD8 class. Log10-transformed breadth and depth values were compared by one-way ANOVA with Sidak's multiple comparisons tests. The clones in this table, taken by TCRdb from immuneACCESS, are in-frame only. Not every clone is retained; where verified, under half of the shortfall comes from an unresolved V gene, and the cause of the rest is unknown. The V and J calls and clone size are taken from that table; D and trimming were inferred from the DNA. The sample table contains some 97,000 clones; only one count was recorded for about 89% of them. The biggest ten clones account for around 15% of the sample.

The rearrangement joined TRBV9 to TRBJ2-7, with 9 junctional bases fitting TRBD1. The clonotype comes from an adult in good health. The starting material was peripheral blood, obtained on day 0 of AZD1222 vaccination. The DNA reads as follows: TGTGCCAGCAGCGTGGGGGGGACAGGGTTCTACGAGCAGTACTTC. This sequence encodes CASSVGGTGFYEQYF.